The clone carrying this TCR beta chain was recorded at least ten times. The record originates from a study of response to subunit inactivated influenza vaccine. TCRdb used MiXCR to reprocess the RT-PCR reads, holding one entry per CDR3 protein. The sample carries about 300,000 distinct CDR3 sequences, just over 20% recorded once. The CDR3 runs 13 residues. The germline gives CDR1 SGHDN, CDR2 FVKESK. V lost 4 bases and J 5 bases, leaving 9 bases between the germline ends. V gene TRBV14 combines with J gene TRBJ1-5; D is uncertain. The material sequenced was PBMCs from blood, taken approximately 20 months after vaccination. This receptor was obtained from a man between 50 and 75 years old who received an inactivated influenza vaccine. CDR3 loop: CASSPGGYQPQHF. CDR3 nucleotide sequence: TGTGCCAGCAGCCCAGGAGGGTATCAGCCCCAGCATTTT. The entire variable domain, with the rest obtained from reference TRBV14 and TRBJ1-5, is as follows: EAGVTQFPSHSVIEKGQTVTLRCDPISGHDNLYWYRRVMGKEIKFLLHFVKESKQDESGMPNNRFLAERTGGTYSTLKVQPAELEDSGVYFCASSPGGYQPQHFGDGTRLSIL.